A single sample is the source of the 5 T cell receptor beta chains below, sequenced in a study of T cells in Graves' hyperthyroidism and ophthalmopathy. Amplified regions were TCR beta CDR3 sequences from RNA transcripts. First-round RT-PCR with HTBI primers amplified the TCR CDR3 region. TCRdb re-called the multiplex PCR reads through MiXCR, storing one row per CDR3 protein. The sample records hundreds of thousands of distinct CDR3 sequences, 14% being singletons. Sequenced: blood. The receptors here all came from a woman in her late teens or twenties with Graves' hyperthyroidism.

This clonotype occurred a few times. This chain joins TRBV6-2 or TRBV6-3 and TRBJ2-2; perhaps TRBD1 as D (5 bases). CDR1 and CDR2 from the germline V gene are MNHEY and SVGEGT. This CDR3 is built from 14 residues. Trimming shortened V by 2 bases and J by 5 bases, and 9 bases separated the two germline ends. CDR3 DNA: TGTGCCAGCAGTTACGACAGTGAAACCGGGGAGCTGTTTTTT. The encoded protein is CASSYDSETGELFF.

The chain recombines TRBV28 with TRBJ2-1, with D possibly being TRBD2 (5 bases). The CDR3 loop spans 13 amino acids. V lost 2 bases to trimming and J lost 8 bases, with 10 bases between them. Germline-derived CDR1 and CDR2 are MDHEN and SYDVKM. CDR3 sequence reads: CASSLVLADEQFF. In DNA form, the CDR3 reads TGTGCCAGCAGTTTAGTCCTAGCCGATGAGCAGTTCTTC.

At least ten counts were recorded for this clonotype. The CDR3 here is CASSRTSEGGDTQYF. The CDR3 coding sequence is TGTGCCAGCAGCCGGACTAGCGAAGGAGGGGATACGCAGTATTTT. The rearrangement joins TRBV7-3 to TRBJ2-3, with 9 bases that match TRBD2. This CDR3 has 15 amino acids. The V gene end was trimmed by 5 bases and the J gene end by 6 bases; junction bases not matched to a gene: 9. Germline V gives CDR1 SGHTA, CDR2 FQGTGA.

The chain employs TRBV4-3 and TRBJ2-1, with 16 nucleotides matching TRBD2. V dropped 0 bases and J dropped 9; count of bases not matched to a gene: 8. This CDR3 region has 18 residues. Germline V gene sequence: CDR1 LGHNA, CDR2 YSLEER. In DNA, the CDR3 is TGCGCCAGCAGCCAAGATTGGGGGACTAGCGGGAGGGCCGCTGAGCAGTTCTTC. Translated, it gives CASSQDWGTSGRAAEQFF.

The rearrangement uses TRBV20-1 and TRBJ2-2; 7 bases align to TRBD2. The germline gives CDR1 DFQATT, CDR2 SNEGSKA (reference sequence). This CDR3 is built from 15 residues. J gave up 1 base and V 6 bases, and 8 bases lay outside the gene matches. The CDR3 protein is CSARLGGENTGELFF. The CDR3 DNA follows: TGCAGTGCCCGGTTGGGGGGGGAGAACACCGGGGAGCTGTTTTTT.